This TCR beta chain was sequenced during a study of response to subunit inactivated influenza vaccine. One entry per CDR3 protein, called by TCRdb with MiXCR from the RT-PCR reads. The sample holds about 480,000 distinct CDR3 sequences, about 10% seen once. A word on this clonotype: The target antigen is unknown.

Trimming removed 4 bases from V and 1 base from J, with 11 bases in between. The CDR3 has 14 amino acids. Germline CDR1 is SGDLS and CDR2 is YYNGEE. Overall study results and limits: The authors suggested that every seasonal influenza vaccination recruits few new T cells.

The chain links TRBV9 to TRBJ2-5; tentative D call: TRBD1 (7 bases). The sequence was obtained from a man aged 50 to 60 who received an inactivated influenza vaccine. The sequencing used PBMCs from blood, collected more than 35 days after vaccination. The CDR3 loop is CASSPGDSQETQYF. The CDR3 DNA sequence: TGTGCCAGCAGCCCGGGGGACAGCCAAGAGACCCAGTACTTC.